The 24 T cell receptor beta chains below were found in one sample sequenced in a study of T cell changes during pregnancy in multiple sclerosis (dated by TCRdb to about 2019). Libraries were made using the immunoSEQ multiplex PCR assay. Imported from immuneACCESS, the table was reduced by TCRdb to in-frame sequences with V and J called. These copies leave out some clones; in studies compared against another copy, an unresolved V gene accounts for under half, and the cause of the remainder is not known. This sample comprises about 85,000 clones, approximately 91% of them detected only once. The ten largest account for around 2.3% of the sample. Specimen: peripheral blood, collected in the first trimester of pregnancy. These receptors all stem from a female donor with multiple sclerosis, enrolled in a pregnancy study.

This chain connects TRBV5-1 to TRBJ2-1; the match to TRBD2 covers 7 bases. V lost 0 bases and J lost 6; bases outside the gene matches: 3. Per germline, CDR1 SGHRS and CDR2 YFSETQ. The CDR3 runs 14 residues. The DNA of the CDR3 is TGCGCCAGCAGCTTGGGCGGGAGTAGCAATGAGCAGTTCTTC. It translates to CASSLGGSSNEQFF.

This clone was picked up one time. The J gene is TRBJ1-5, the V gene TRBV19; D uncertain. The CDR3 runs to 14 residues. Germline CDR1 reads LNHDA; CDR2 reads SQIVND (reference sequence). V was trimmed by 5 bases and J by 5 bases, leaving 13 bases between them. Here the CDR3 DNA reads TGTGCCAGTAGTTTCGGGGTGTGGGATCAGCCCCAGCATTTT. The encoded protein is CASSFGVWDQPQHF.

The V gene is TRBV11-3, the J gene TRBJ2-7, with D perhaps matching TRBD1 (6 bases). Germline CDR1 reads SGHNT; CDR2 reads YENEEA. With 5 bases removed from V and 6 bases from J, the gap between germline ends came to 14 bases. The CDR3 covers 13 residues. The CDR3 coding sequence is TGTGCCAGCAGCCGGGACATGAGGAGCGAGCAGTACTTC. This encodes CASSRDMRSEQYF.

The V gene is TRBV15, the J gene TRBJ2-1, with 11 bases lining up with TRBD2. V lost 0 bases, J lost 6 bases, and 4 bases stayed unmatched. The CDR3 consists of 16 residues. In germline, CDR1 is LNHNV, CDR2 YYDKDF (reference sequence). CDR3 DNA: TGTGCCACCAGCAGAGATCAACTAGCGGGAGTCAATGAGCAGTTCTTC. It is translated as CATSRDQLAGVNEQFF.

The rearrangement links TRBV5-3 to TRBJ2-6; weak D call: TRBD2 (5 bases). TRBV5-3 is labeled an ORF, and its function is uncertain. V dropped 0 bases and J dropped 0 bases, with 22 bases sitting between them. This CDR3 has 21 amino acids. Written as DNA, the CDR3 is TGTGCCAGAAGCTTGGAGCGGTTTTCGGCGGATATTCTCTCTGGGGCCAACGTCCTGACTTTC. As protein: CARSLERFSADILSGANVLTF.

J is TRBJ2-5 and V is TRBV5-1, with a weak D call TRBD2 (6 bases). The CDR3 spans 15 residues. CDR1 is SGHRS and CDR2 is YFSETQ in the germline V gene. With 4 bases removed from V and 4 bases from J, the gap between germline ends came to 17 bases. CDR3 nucleotide sequence: TGCGCCAGCAGCCCGGCGTTGGGGGGTAGAGAGACCCAGTACTTC. As protein: CASSPALGGRETQYF.

The gene calls are TRBV19 and TRBJ1-1; TRBD1 matches at 11 bases. The CDR3 sequence is 14 residues long. The V and J ends lost 8 bases and 4 bases, in that order; junction bases with no gene match: 6. Germline V gene sequence: CDR1 LNHDA, CDR2 SQIVND (reference sequence). CDR3 nucleotide sequence: TGTGCCAGTGCGGACAGGGGGCATGGCACTGAAGCTTTCTTT. The encoded protein is CASADRGHGTEAFF.

The chain is built from TRBV5-1 and TRBJ2-1; TRBD2 matches 13 bases. The germline CDR1 and CDR2 sequences are SGHRS and YFSETQ. After removal of 4 bases from V and 8 bases from J, the junction contained 6 bases not matched to a gene. CDR3 length: 15 residues. The CDR3 here is CASSRWTSGGDEQFF. In DNA form, the CDR3 reads TGCGCCAGCAGCCGCTGGACTAGCGGGGGAGATGAGCAGTTCTTC. Full variable domain (missing parts from reference TRBV5-1 and TRBJ2-1): KAGVTQTPRYLIKTRGQQVTLSCSPISGHRSVSWYQQTPGQGLQFLFEYFSETQRNKGNFPGRFSGRQFSNSRSEMNVSTLELGDSALYLCASSRWTSGGDEQFFGPGTRLTVL.

The V gene is TRBV6-1, the J gene TRBJ1-2; TRBD1 matches 7 bases. V gave up 4 bases and J gave up 7 bases; unmatched junction bases: 6. The V gene's germline CDR1 is MNHNS and CDR2 SASEGT. This CDR3 has 13 residues. As DNA, the CDR3 is TGTGCCAGCAGTGCGACAGGGATTTCTGGCTACACCTTC. This gives the protein CASSATGISGYTF.

This clone was found a few times. The chain couples TRBV7-2 to TRBJ1-2; D might be TRBD1 (6 bases). The CDR3 contains 16 residues. V lost 4 bases and J 2 bases, leaving 17 bases between the germline ends. Germline V gives CDR1 SGHTA, CDR2 FQGNSA. The CDR3 is CASSSLGASGNYGYTF. The CDR3 DNA follows: TGTGCCAGCAGCTCCCTGGGGGCATCCGGGAACTATGGCTACACCTTC.

The V and J genes are TRBV15 and TRBJ2-3, with D perhaps TRBD2 (6 bases). V gave up 8 bases and J gave up 2 bases, with 11 bases separating them. This CDR3 is 13 amino acids long. The germline CDR1 and CDR2 sequences are LNHNV and YYDKDF (reference sequence). CDR3 loop: CATQGGTTDTQYF. The CDR3 region has the DNA TGTGCCACCCAGGGCGGGACCACAGATACGCAGTATTTT. The variable domain in full, completed from reference TRBV15 and TRBJ2-3, reads DAMVIQNPRYQVTQFGKPVTLSCSQTLNHNVMYWYQQKSSQAPKLLFHYYDKDFNNEADTPDNFQSRRPNTSFCFLDIRSPGLGDTAMYLCATQGGTTDTQYFGPGTRLTVL.

The chain carries TRBV7-2 and TRBJ2-7, with D perhaps TRBD1 (6 bases). The CDR3 consists of 14 residues. Trimming removed 5 bases at V and 0 bases at J, with 11 bases between. Germline V gene data show CDR1 as SGHTA and CDR2 as FQGNSA. The CDR3 protein is CASSQDRSSYEQYF. In nucleotides, the CDR3 is TGTGCCAGCAGCCAAGACAGGAGCTCCTACGAGCAGTACTTC.

The V and J genes are TRBV2 and TRBJ2-6; a weak D match, TRBD1 (6 bases). CDR1 is SNHLY and CDR2 is FYNNEI in the germline V gene. Trimming left V 6 bases short and J 2 bases short, with 14 bases between. The CDR3 is 16 residues long. For the CDR3, the DNA is TGTGCCAGCAGCAGCAACAGGGATACTGGGGCCAACGTCCTGACTTTC. Protein sequence: CASSSNRDTGANVLTF.

This rearrangement joins TRBV7-9 to TRBJ2-7; D ambiguous. This CDR3 is built from 12 residues. The V and J ends lost 1 base and 5 bases respectively, with 6 bases between them. Per the germline V gene, CDR1 is SEHNR and CDR2 is FQNEAQ (reference sequence). This CDR3 reads CASSLGSNEQYF. CDR3 in DNA: TGTGCCAGCAGCTTAGGCAGTAACGAGCAGTACTTC.

V is TRBV27 and J is TRBJ2-1, with 13 bases aligning to TRBD2. With 7 bases clipped from V and 8 bases from J, the junction kept 11 bases outside the gene matches. CDR3 length: 16 amino acids. The germline gives CDR1 MNHEY, CDR2 SMNVEV (reference sequence). The CDR3 sequence is CASNPIGTSGVDEQFF. The CDR3 DNA follows: TGTGCCAGCAACCCGATCGGGACTAGCGGGGTGGATGAGCAGTTCTTC.

This chain uses TRBV28 with TRBJ2-7, with 7 bases matching TRBD2. V lost 3 bases and J lost 3; bases outside the gene matches: 5. From germline, CDR1 is MDHEN and CDR2 SYDVKM. CDR3 size: 14 residues. CDR3 in DNA: TGTGCCAGCAGTTTGGGGCGGGAGTTCTACGAGCAGTACTTC. It yields the protein CASSLGREFYEQYF.

This chain connects TRBV7-2 to TRBJ2-5; the D is unclear. The V end lost 2 bases, the J end lost 9 bases, and 7 bases lay between the germline ends. Germline values: CDR1 SGHTA, CDR2 FQGNSA. This CDR3 is built from 11 residues. CDR3 sequence reads: CASSLIFAQYF. CDR3 bases: TGTGCCAGCAGCTTAATTTTCGCCCAGTACTTC.

The chain carries TRBV5-8 and TRBJ2-7, with TRBD2 identical over 13 bases. V lost 3 bases, J lost 0 bases, and 3 bases stayed unmatched. CDR1 is SGHTS and CDR2 is YDEGEE in the germline V gene. CDR3 size: 16 residues. CDR3 DNA sequence: TGTGCCAGCAGCTCGGGACTAGCGGGACTCTCCTACGAGCAGTACTTC. This sequence encodes CASSSGLAGLSYEQYF.

Only one count was recorded for this clone. The chain has TRBV18 and TRBJ2-5; D remains ambiguous. Germline V lookup: CDR1 KGHSH, CDR2 LQKENI. There are 16 residues in the CDR3. V was shortened by 5 bases and J by 1 base, with 17 bases between the two germline ends. The CDR3 here is CASSGQKTRLQETQYF. The CDR3 bases are TGTGCCAGCTCAGGTCAGAAAACAAGACTCCAAGAGACCCAGTACTTC.

The genes are TRBV7-9 and TRBJ2-1; D might be TRBD2 (6 bases). Trimming pared 8 bases from V and 8 bases from J, leaving 16 bases between. The CDR3 is 13 residues long. Germline values: CDR1 SEHNR, CDR2 FQNEAQ (reference sequence). CDR3 bases: TGTGCCAGCGTCTCACTAGCTAGTGATGAGCAGTTCTTC. Its protein is CASVSLASDEQFF. The whole variable domain, filled in from reference TRBV7-9 and TRBJ2-1, reads DTGVSQNPRHKITKRGQNVTFRCDPISEHNRLYWYRQTLGQGPEFLTYFQNEAQLEKSRLLSDRFSAERPKGSFSTLEIQRTEQGDSAMYLCASVSLASDEQFFGPGTRLTVL.

The chain carries TRBV6-1 and TRBJ1-5; 7 positions match TRBD1. CDR1 and CDR2 (germline): MNHNS, SASEGT. CDR3 length equals 15 residues. Unmatched junction bases numbered 8, after V lost 6 bases and J lost 3 bases. This CDR3 reads CASSNRGGNNQPQHF. CDR3 in DNA: TGTGCCAGCAGCAACAGGGGTGGGAACAATCAGCCCCAGCATTTT.

CDR3 sequence: CASSHKMTANSPLHF. CDR3 coding DNA: TGTGCCAGCAGCCATAAAATGACAGCGAATTCACCCCTCCACTTT. V gene TRBV14 combines with J gene TRBJ1-6; a possible D gene is TRBD1 (5 bases). The CDR3 extends over 15 amino acids. CDR1 and CDR2 from the germline V gene are SGHDN and FVKESK. V lost 3 bases and J lost 7, with 13 bases in between.

The J gene is TRBJ2-7, the V gene TRBV14, with D possibly being TRBD1 (6 bases). This CDR3 is built from 14 residues. CDR1 SGHDN and CDR2 FVKESK come from the germline V gene. Trimming took 1 base from V and 3 from J, leaving 10 bases between them. Written as DNA, the CDR3 is TGTGCCAGCAGCCAAGCGAACAGGGTCTACGAGCAGTACTTC. It translates to CASSQANRVYEQYF.

This sequence joins TRBV4-1 and TRBJ1-2; 11 bases are shared with TRBD1. This CDR3 has 15 residues. V gave up 6 bases and J gave up 4 bases; unmatched junction bases: 7. Germline lookup yields CDR1 MGHRA and CDR2 YSYEKL. The DNA for the CDR3 is TGCGCCAGCAGGTTGGGACAGGGGGAGTTCTATGGCTACACCTTC. Translated, it gives CASRLGQGEFYGYTF.